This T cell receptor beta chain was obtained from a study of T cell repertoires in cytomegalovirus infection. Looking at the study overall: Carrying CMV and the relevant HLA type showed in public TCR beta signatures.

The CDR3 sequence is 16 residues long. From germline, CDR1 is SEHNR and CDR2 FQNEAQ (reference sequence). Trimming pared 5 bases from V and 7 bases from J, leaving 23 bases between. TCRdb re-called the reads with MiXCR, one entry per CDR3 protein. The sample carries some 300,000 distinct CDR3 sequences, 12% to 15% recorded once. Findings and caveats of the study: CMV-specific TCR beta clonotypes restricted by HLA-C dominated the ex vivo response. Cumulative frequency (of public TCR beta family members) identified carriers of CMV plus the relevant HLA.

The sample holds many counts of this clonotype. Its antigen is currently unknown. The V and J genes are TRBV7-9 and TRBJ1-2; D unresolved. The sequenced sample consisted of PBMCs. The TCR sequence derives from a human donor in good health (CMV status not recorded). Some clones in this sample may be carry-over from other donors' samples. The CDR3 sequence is CASSHGRKEPTLGYTF. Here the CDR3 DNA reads TGTGCCAGCAGCCATGGGAGGAAGGAGCCTACCCTTGGCTACACCTTC.